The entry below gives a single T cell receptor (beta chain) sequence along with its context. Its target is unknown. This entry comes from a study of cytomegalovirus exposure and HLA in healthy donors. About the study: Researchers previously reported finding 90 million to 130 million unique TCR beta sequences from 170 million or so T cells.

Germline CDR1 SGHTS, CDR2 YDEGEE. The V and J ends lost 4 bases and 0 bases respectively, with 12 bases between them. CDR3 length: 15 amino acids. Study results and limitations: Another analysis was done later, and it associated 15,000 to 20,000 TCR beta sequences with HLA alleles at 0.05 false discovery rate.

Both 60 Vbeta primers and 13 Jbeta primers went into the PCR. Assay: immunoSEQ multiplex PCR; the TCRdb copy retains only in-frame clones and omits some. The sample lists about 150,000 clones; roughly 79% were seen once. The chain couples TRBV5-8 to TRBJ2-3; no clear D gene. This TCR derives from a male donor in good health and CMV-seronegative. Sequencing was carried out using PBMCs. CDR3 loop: CASSRRGRSTDTQYF. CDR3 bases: TGTGCCAGCAGCCGACGAGGCAGAAGCACAGATACGCAGTATTTT.